This record covers a single T cell receptor (beta chain). The sample originates from a study of blood T cell repertoires in COVID-19. Assay used: immunoSEQ multiplex PCR; TCRdb lists only in-frame clones, some missing. The data show 95,000 to 150,000 clones, around 85% seen once. The TCR comes from a man between 60 and 75 years old with acute or convalescent COVID-19. Source material: peripheral blood.

This CDR3 is CASSLAAASGTDTQYF. DNA for the CDR3: TGTGCCAGCAGCTTAGCTGCCGCCAGCGGCACAGATACGCAGTATTTT. This chain joins TRBV7-8 and TRBJ2-3; D ambiguous. Germline V gene data show CDR1 as SGHVS and CDR2 as FQNEAQ. There are 16 residues in the CDR3. V was trimmed by 0 bases and J by 1 base, leaving 11 bases between them.